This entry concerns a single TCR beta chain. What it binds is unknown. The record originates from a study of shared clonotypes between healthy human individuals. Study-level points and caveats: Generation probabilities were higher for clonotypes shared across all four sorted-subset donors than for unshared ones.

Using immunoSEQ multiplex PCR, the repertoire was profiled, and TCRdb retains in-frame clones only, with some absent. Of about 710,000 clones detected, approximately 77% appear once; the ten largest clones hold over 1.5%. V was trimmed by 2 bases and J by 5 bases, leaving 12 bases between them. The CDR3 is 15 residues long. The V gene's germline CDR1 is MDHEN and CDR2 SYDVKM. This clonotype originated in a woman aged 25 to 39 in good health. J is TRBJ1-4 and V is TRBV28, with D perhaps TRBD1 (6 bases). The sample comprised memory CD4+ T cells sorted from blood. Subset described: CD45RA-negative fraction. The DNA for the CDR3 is TGTGCCAGCAGTTTAGCAGGGGCCCAAAATGAAAAACTGTTTTTT. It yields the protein CASSLAGAQNEKLFF.